Following are 13 T cell receptor beta chains from one sample sequenced in a study of low-dose radiotherapy and immunotherapy resistance in tumors. Time point noted: after trial treatment. Treatment denoted: LDRT plus nivolumab, ipilimumab, low-dose cyclophosphamide and aspirin (RACIN trial). TRAV- and TRBV-specific primers, spanning alpha and beta chains, primed first-strand cDNA. Over around 19 PCR cycles, TCRs were amplified from a constant-region primer and V-primer adapter. From the reads, TCRdb called clonotypes with MiXCR, one entry per CDR3 protein. This sample carries 65,000 to 85,000 distinct CDR3 sequences, 17% of them seen once, and the ten largest clones take approximately 1.5%. The sequencing here drew on PBMCs, taken after low-dose radiotherapy plus immunotherapy. These receptors originate from a male donor with prostate cancer.

Turning to this clonotype: A single base is all that separates this from a far larger clone, so a read error is likely. CDR3 sequence reads: CSARDLGQYF. The CDR3 DNA reads TGCAGTGCTAGAGATCTTGGGCAGTACTTC. The genes are TRBV20-1 and TRBJ2-5, with no clear D. This CDR3 is built from 10 residues. Germline assignment: CDR1 DFQATT and CDR2 SNEGSKA (reference sequence). The ends were cut back, 0 bases at V and 11 bases at J, with 7 bases in the middle.

This clonotype showed up just a few times. The chain recombines TRBV24-1 with TRBJ2-1; D possibly corresponds to TRBD1 (5 bases). Deletions cut 5 bases from V and 10 bases from J, with 11 bases between. Looked up from germline, CDR1 is KGHDR and CDR2 is SFDVKD. CDR3 size: 12 residues. The CDR3 loop reads CATSGGIEEQFF. The CDR3 DNA sequence: TGTGCCACCAGTGGGGGCATTGAGGAGCAGTTCTTC.

In its sample, this clonotype was seen many times. This chain links TRBV6-2 or TRBV6-3 with TRBJ2-5; 14 bases are shared with TRBD2. CDR1 and CDR2 from the germline V gene are MNHEY and SVGEGT. The V gene end was trimmed by 6 bases and the J gene end by 4 bases; junction bases not matched to a gene: 1. The CDR3 is 14 amino acids. Here the CDR3 DNA reads TGTGCCAGCAGCGGACTAGCGGGAGGAGAGACCCAGTACTTC. It is translated as CASSGLAGGETQYF.

This clonotype was seen ten or more times. The chain uses TRBV19 and TRBJ2-1; 9 nucleotides agree with TRBD1. V was clipped by 5 bases and J by 3 bases; unmatched bases: 2. The CDR3 runs to 14 residues. Germline CDR1 reads LNHDA; CDR2 reads SQIVND (reference sequence). The CDR3 DNA sequence: TGTGCCAGTAGTCCGGACAGGGGCTACAATGAGCAGTTCTTC. Translation: CASSPDRGYNEQFF.

In its sample, this clonotype was seen many times. V usage is TRBV28 and J usage is TRBJ1-2; 10 bases line up with TRBD1. Per germline, CDR1 MDHEN and CDR2 SYDVKM. J gave up 4 bases and V 4 bases, and 6 bases lay outside the gene matches. The CDR3 consists of 15 residues. CDR3: CASSYTTGGVYGYTF. CDR3 nucleotide sequence: TGTGCCAGCAGTTACACGACAGGGGGCGTCTATGGCTACACCTTC.

This clonotype was recorded at least ten times. The rearrangement joins TRBV25-1 to TRBJ2-2; D uncertain. Trimming pared 5 bases from V and 2 bases from J, leaving 6 bases between. The CDR3 runs to 13 residues. Looked up from germline, CDR1 is MGHDK and CDR2 is SYGVNS. The CDR3 reads CASSLPNTGELFF. CDR3 DNA: TGTGCCAGCAGTCTCCCCAACACCGGGGAGCTGTTTTTT.

In its sample, this clonotype was seen many times. The rearrangement links TRBV30 to TRBJ1-1; 8 nucleotides align to TRBD1. There are 14 residues in the CDR3. V lost 3 bases and J lost 6; bases outside the gene matches: 9. Germline lookup yields CDR1 GTSNPN and CDR2 SVGIG (reference sequence). This CDR3 reads CAWRDQGALAEAFF. CDR3 nucleotides: TGTGCCTGGAGAGATCAGGGGGCGTTGGCTGAAGCTTTCTTT.

As to this clonotype: A read error is likely here: a far larger clone is one base away. V gene TRBV28 combines with J gene TRBJ2-5; TRBD1 matches 8 bases. Germline assignment: CDR1 MDHEN and CDR2 SYDVKM. V lost 6 bases to trimming and J lost 5 bases; unmatched junction nucleotides: 11. The CDR3 loop spans 15 amino acids. CDR3 protein: CASSSVGQGRETQYF. The DNA of the CDR3 is TGTGCCAGCAGCAGCGTCGGACAGGGCCGCGAGACCCAGTACTTC.

This clonotype was seen repeatedly, ten times or more. CDR3 residues: CASSRLGDRAIYEQYF. CDR3 DNA: TGCGCCAGCAGCCGATTAGGGGACAGGGCAATTTACGAGCAGTACTTC. The chain combines TRBV5-1 with TRBJ2-7; 9 nucleotides match TRBD1. Germline assignment: CDR1 SGHRS and CDR2 YFSETQ. This CDR3 region has 16 residues. V dropped 4 bases and J dropped 4; count of bases not matched to a gene: 12.

The sample holds many counts of this clonotype. The rearrangement uses TRBV28 and TRBJ2-6; D gene uncertain. The V end lost 7 bases, the J end lost 0 bases, and 10 bases lay between the germline ends. In germline, CDR1 is MDHEN, CDR2 SYDVKM. The CDR3 spans 15 residues. The CDR3 DNA sequence: TGTGCCAGCAAAGGCAGTAGCTCTGGGGCCAACGTCCTGACTTTC. Its protein product is CASKGSSSGANVLTF.

This clonotype showed up many times. The chain couples TRBV7-2 to TRBJ2-7, with D unclear. This CDR3 region has 12 residues. V lost 1 base and J lost 6, with 7 bases in between. Per the germline V gene, CDR1 is SGHTA and CDR2 is FQGNSA. Here the CDR3 reads CASSLDVGEQYF. The CDR3 coding sequence is TGTGCCAGCAGCTTAGATGTGGGCGAGCAGTACTTC. The full variable domain, in which reference TRBV7-2 and TRBJ2-7 provide the parts outside the CDR3, is GAGVSQSPSNKVTEKGKDVELRCDPISGHTALYWYRQSLGQGLEFLIYFQGNSAPDKSGLPSDRFSAERTGGSVSTLTIQRTQQEDSAVYLCASSLDVGEQYFGPGTRLTVT.

This clonotype has at least ten counts. The chain uses TRBV5-5 and TRBJ2-3, with a possible D match to TRBD2 (5 bases). CDR3 length: 12 amino acids. Germline loops: CDR1 SGHKS, CDR2 YYEKEE (reference sequence). The V end was cut by 0 bases, the J end by 8 bases, with 7 bases between. CDR3 coding DNA: TGTGCCAGCAGCTTGGGTGGAGGTACGCAGTATTTT. It codes for CASSLGGGTQYF. The full variable domain, with the rest looked up from reference TRBV5-5 and TRBJ2-3, is DAGVTQSPTHLIKTRGQQVTLRCSPISGHKSVSWYQQVLGQGPQFIFQYYEKEERGRGNFPDRFSARQFPNYSSELNVNALLLGDSALYLCASSLGGGTQYFGPGTRLTVL.

The sample holds many counts of this clonotype. The chain carries TRBV7-2 and TRBJ2-6; D unresolved. The CDR3 loop spans 15 amino acids. The V gene's germline CDR1 is SGHTA and CDR2 FQGNSA. Trimming cost V 4 bases and J 0 bases, with 7 bases left between them. The CDR3 nucleotides are TGTGCCAGCAGCTCTGGCTTCTCTGGGGCCAACGTCCTGACTTTC. This codes for CASSSGFSGANVLTF.